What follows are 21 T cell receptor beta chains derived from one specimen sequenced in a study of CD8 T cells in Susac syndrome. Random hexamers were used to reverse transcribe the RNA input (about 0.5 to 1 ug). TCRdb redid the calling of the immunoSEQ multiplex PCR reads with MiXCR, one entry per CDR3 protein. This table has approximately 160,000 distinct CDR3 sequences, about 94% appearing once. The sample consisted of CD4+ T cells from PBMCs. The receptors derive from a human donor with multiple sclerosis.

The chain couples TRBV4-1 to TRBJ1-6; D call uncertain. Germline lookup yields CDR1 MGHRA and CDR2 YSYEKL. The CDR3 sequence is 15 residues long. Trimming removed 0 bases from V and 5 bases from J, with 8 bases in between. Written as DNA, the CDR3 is TGCGCCAGCAGCCAAGATTTCCGAAATAATTCACCCCTCCACTTT. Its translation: CASSQDFRNNSPLHF.

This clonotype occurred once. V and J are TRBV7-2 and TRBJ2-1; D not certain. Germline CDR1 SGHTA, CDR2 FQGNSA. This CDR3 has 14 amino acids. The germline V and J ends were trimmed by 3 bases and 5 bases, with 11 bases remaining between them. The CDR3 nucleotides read TGTGCCAGCAGCTTGAGGAAAGGGCACAATGAGCAGTTCTTC. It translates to CASSLRKGHNEQFF.

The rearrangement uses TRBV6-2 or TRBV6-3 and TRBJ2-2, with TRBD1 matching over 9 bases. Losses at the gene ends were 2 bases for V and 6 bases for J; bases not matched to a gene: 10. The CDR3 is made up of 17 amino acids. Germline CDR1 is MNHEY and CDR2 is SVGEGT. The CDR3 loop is CASSYLGTGRVAGELFF. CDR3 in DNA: TGTGCCAGCAGTTACCTGGGGACAGGGCGGGTCGCCGGGGAGCTGTTTTTT.

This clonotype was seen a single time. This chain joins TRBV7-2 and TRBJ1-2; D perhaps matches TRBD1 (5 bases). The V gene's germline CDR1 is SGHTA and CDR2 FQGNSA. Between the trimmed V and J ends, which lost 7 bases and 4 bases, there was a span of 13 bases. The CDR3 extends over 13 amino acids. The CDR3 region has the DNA TGTGCCAGCACCACGGGGACGGGCTATGGCTACACCTTC. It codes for CASTTGTGYGYTF.

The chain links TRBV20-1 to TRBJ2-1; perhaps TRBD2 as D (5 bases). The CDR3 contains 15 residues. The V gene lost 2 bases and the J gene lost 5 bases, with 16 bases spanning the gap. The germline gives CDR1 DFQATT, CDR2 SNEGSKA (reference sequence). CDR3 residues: CSARSRGRVDNEQFF. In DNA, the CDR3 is TGCAGTGCTAGATCTCGAGGGAGAGTCGACAATGAGCAGTTCTTC.

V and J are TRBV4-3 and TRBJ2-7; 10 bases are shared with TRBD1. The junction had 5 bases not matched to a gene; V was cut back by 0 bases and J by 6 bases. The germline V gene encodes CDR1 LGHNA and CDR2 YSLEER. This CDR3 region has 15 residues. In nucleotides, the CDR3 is TGCGCCAGCAGCCAAGAGGGGGGGACAGGGGCCGAGCAGTACTTC. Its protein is CASSQEGGTGAEQYF.

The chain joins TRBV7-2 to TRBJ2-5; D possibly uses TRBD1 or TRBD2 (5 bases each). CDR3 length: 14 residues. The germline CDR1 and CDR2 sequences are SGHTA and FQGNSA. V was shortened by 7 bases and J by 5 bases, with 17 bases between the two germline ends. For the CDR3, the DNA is TGTGCCAGCAACCTACCCGGGAAGGGGGAGACCCAGTACTTC. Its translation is CASNLPGKGETQYF.

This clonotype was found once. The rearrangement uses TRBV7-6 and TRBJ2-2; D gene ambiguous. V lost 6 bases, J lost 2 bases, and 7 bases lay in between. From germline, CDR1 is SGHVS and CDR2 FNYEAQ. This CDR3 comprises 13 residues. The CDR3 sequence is CASRTINTGELFF. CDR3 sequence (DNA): TGTGCCAGCAGAACCATCAACACCGGGGAGCTGTTTTTT.

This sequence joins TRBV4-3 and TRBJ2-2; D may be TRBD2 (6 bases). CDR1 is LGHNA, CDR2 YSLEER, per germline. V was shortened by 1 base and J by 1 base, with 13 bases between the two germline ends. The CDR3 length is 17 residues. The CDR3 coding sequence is TGCGCCAGCAGCCAAGGACCTACTAGCCGGAACACCGGGGAGCTGTTTTTT. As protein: CASSQGPTSRNTGELFF.

The CDR3 here is CASTPNRDSGTQYF. The CDR3 nucleotides read TGTGCCAGCACCCCAAACCGGGACTCTGGGACCCAGTACTTC. The chain combines TRBV6-6 with TRBJ2-5; D might be TRBD2 (6 bases). The V gene lost 7 bases and the J gene lost 7 bases, with 19 bases spanning the gap. The CDR3 contains 14 residues. Germline V gene data show CDR1 as MNHNY and CDR2 as SVGAGI (reference sequence).

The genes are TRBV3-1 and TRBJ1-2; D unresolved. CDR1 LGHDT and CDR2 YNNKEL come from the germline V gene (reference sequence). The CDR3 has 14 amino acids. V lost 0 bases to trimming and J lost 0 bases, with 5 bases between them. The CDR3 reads CASSQDSPNYGYTF. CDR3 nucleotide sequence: TGTGCCAGCAGCCAAGACAGCCCTAACTATGGCTACACCTTC.

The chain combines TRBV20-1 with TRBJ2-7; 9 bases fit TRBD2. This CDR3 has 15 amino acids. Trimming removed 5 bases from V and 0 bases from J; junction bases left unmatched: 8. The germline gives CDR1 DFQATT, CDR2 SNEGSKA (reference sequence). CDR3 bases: TGCAGTGCTCCCCCAGCGGGGGGCCGCTCCTACGAGCAGTACTTC. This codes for CSAPPAGGRSYEQYF.

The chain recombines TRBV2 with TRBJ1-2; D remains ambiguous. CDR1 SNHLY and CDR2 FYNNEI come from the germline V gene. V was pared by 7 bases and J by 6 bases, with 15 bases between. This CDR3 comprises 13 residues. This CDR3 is CASKGTLRHGYTF. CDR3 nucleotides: TGTGCCAGCAAGGGCACTCTGAGACATGGCTACACCTTC.

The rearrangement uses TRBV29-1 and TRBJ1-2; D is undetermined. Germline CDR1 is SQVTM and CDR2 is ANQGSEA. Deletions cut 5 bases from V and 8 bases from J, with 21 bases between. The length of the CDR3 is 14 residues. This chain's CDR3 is CSVRFEYGVGGYTF. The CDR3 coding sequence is TGCAGCGTTCGATTTGAGTATGGAGTAGGAGGCTACACCTTC. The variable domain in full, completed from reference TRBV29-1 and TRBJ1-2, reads SAVISQKPSRDICQRGTSLTIQCQVDSQVTMMFWYRQQPGQSLTLIATANQGSEATYESGFVIDKFPISRPNLTFSTLTVSNMSPEDSSIYLCSVRFEYGVGGYTFGSGTRLTVV.

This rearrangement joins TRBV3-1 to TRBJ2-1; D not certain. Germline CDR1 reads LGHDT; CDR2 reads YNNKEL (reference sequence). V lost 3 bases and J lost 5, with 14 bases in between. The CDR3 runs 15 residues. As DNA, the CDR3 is TGTGCCAGCAGCCACACCGGTTTGAGTAACAATGAGCAGTTCTTC. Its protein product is CASSHTGLSNNEQFF.

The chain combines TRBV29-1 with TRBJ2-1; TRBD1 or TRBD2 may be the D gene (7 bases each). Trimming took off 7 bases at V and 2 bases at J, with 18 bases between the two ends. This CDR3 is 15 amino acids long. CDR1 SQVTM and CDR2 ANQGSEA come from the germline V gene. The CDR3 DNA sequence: TGCAGCGCTGGGAACAGGGGAGGGACCTACAATGAGCAGTTCTTC. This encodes CSAGNRGGTYNEQFF.

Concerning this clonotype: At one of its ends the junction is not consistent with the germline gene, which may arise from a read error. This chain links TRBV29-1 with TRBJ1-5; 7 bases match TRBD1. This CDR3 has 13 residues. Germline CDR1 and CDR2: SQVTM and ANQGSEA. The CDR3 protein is CSVGGQRNQPQHF. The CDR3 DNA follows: TGCAGTGTGGGGGGACAGAGAAATCAACCCCAGCATTTT.

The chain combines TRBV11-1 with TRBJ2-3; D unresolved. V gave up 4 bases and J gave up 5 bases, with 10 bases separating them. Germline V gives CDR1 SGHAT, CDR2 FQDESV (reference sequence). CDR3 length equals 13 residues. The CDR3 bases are TGTGCCAGCAGCTCATATGGGGAAGATACGCAGTATTTT. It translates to CASSSYGEDTQYF.

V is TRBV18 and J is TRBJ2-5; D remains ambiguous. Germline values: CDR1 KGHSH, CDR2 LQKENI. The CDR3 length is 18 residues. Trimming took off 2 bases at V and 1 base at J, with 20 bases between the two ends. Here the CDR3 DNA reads TGTGCCAGCTCACCATCGAGATCGTGGGCAGCGTCCCAAGAGACCCAGTACTTC. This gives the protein CASSPSRSWAASQETQYF.

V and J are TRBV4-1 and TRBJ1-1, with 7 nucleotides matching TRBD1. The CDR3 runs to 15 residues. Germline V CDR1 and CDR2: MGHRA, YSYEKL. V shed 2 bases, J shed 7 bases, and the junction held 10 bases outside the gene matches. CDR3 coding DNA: TGCGCCAGCAGCCAAACTCCTAGGACAGGCAATGAAGCTTTCTTT. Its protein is CASSQTPRTGNEAFF.

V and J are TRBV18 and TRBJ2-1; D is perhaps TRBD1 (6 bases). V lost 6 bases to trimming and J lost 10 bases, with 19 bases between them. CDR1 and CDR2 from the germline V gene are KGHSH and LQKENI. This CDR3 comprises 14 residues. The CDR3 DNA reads TGTGCCAGCTCCCCTCAAGAATCAACAGGGGAGCAGTTCTTC. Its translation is CASSPQESTGEQFF.